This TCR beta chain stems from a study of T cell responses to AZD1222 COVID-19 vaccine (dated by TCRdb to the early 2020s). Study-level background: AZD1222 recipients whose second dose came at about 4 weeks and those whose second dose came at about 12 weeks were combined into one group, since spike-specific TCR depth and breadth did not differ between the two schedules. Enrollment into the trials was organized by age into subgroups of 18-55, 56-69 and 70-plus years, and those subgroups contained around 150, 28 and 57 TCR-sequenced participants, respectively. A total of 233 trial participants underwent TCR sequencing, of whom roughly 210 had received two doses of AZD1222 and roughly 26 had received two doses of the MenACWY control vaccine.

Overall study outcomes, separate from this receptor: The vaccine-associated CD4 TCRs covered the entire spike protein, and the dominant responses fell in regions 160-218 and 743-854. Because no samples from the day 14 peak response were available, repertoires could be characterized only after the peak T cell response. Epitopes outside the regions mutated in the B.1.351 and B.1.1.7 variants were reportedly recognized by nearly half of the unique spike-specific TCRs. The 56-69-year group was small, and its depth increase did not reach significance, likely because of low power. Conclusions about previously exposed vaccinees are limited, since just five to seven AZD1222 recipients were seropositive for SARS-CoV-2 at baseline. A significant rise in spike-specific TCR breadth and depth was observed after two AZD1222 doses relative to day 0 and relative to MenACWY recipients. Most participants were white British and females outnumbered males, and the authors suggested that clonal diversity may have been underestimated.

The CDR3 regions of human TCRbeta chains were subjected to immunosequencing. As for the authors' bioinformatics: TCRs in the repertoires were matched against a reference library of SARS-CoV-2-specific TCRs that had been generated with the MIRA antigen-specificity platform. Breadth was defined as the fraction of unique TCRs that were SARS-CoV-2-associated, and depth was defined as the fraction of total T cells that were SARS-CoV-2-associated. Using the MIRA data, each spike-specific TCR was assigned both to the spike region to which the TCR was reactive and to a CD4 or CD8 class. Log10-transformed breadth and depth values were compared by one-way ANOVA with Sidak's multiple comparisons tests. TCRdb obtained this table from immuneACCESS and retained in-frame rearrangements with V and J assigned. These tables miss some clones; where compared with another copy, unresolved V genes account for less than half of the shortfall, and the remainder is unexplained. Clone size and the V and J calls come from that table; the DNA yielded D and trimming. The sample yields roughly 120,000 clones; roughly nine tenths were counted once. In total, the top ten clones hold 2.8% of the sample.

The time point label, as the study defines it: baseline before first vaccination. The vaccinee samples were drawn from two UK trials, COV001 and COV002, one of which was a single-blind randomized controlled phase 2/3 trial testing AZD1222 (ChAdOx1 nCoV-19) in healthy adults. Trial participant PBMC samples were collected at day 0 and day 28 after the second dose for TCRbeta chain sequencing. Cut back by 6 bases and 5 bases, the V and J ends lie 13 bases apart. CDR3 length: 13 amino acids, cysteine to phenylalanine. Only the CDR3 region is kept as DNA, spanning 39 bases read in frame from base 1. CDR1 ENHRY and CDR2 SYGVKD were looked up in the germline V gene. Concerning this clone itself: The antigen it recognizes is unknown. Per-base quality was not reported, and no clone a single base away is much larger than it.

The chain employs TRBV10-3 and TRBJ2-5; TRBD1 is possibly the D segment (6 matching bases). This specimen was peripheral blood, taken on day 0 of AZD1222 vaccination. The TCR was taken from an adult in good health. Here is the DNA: TGTGCCATCAGGAAACAGGGTGTTGAGACCCAGTACTTC. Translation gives CAIRKQGVETQYF.